These 30 T cell receptor beta chains were all obtained from the same sample, sequenced in a study of cytomegalovirus exposure and HLA in healthy donors. The PCR had 60 Vbeta and 13 Jbeta primers. The repertoire was sequenced with immunoSEQ multiplex PCR; TCRdb's copy has only in-frame clones and lacks some. The sample has 100,000 to 150,000 clones; more than 70% are singletons. Material: PBMCs. All receptors come from a woman in her fifties or sixties in good health and CMV-seronegative.

This clone was recorded a few times. This chain links TRBV27 with TRBJ1-1, with 7 bases matching TRBD1. CDR1 and CDR2 (germline): MNHEY, SMNVEV (reference sequence). V trimming: 0 bases; J trimming: 6 bases; junction bases outside the gene matches: 4. This CDR3 comprises 14 residues. The CDR3 reads CASSLSRQGAEAFF. The CDR3 DNA follows: TGTGCCAGCAGTTTATCCCGGCAGGGGGCTGAAGCTTTCTTT.

The rearrangement joins TRBV11-2 to TRBJ2-6; 7 bases match TRBD1. V lost 8 bases and J lost 1; bases outside the gene matches: 8. The CDR3 runs 16 residues. Germline CDR1 and CDR2: SGHAT and FQNNGV. CDR3 nucleotide sequence: TGTGCCAGCGCGACAGGGCGAAAATCTGGGGCCAACGTCCTGACTTTC. Its protein product is CASATGRKSGANVLTF. Variable domain in full (rest from reference TRBV11-2 and TRBJ2-6): EAGVAQSPRYKIIEKRQSVAFWCNPISGHATLYWYQQILGQGPKLLIQFQNNGVVDDSQLPKDRFSAERLKGVDSTLKIQPAKLEDSAVYLCASATGRKSGANVLTFGAGSRLTVL.

The chain carries TRBV30 and TRBJ1-3; the D is unclear. CDR1 and CDR2 from the germline V gene are GTSNPN and SVGIG (reference sequence). CDR3 length: 14 amino acids. Trimming left V 0 bases short and J 2 bases short, with 8 bases between. The DNA of the CDR3 is TGTGCCTGGAGTGTAGGCGGGGCTGGAAACACCATATATTTT. Translating it yields CAWSVGGAGNTIYF. Full variable domain (missing parts from reference TRBV30 and TRBJ1-3): SQTIHQWPATLVQPVGSPLSLECTVEGTSNPNLYWYRQAAGRGLQLLFYSVGIGQISSEVPQNLSASRPQDRQFILSSKKLLLSDSGFYLCAWSVGGAGNTIYFGEGSWLTVV.

The chain couples TRBV7-9 to TRBJ1-4, with TRBD1 as a possible D gene (6 bases). Germline V gene data show CDR1 as SEHNR and CDR2 as FQNEAQ (reference sequence). V was clipped by 5 bases and J by 8 bases, with 15 bases between them. The CDR3 loop spans 14 amino acids. The CDR3 DNA follows: TGTGCCAGCAGCCCGGACAGCAGAGGGGAAAAACTGTTTTTT. Its translation is CASSPDSRGEKLFF. Drawing the rest from reference TRBV7-9 and TRBJ1-4, the complete variable domain is DTGVSQNPRHKITKRGQNVTFRCDPISEHNRLYWYRQTLGQGPEFLTYFQNEAQLEKSRLLSDRFSAERPKGSFSTLEIQRTEQGDSAMYLCASSPDSRGEKLFFGSGTQLSVL.

CDR3 nucleotides: TGTGCCAGTAGTGATTGGACAGGGGCGGATGAAAAACTGTTTTTT. Protein sequence: CASSDWTGADEKLFF. The chain links TRBV19 to TRBJ1-4; 9 nucleotides align to TRBD1. The CDR3 contains 15 residues. V lost 5 bases to trimming and J lost 6 bases; unmatched junction nucleotides: 7. Germline CDR1 is LNHDA and CDR2 is SQIVND (reference sequence).

V usage is TRBV13 and J usage is TRBJ2-5, with D possibly being TRBD2 (5 bases). The germline CDR1 and CDR2 sequences are PRHDT and FYEKMQ (reference sequence). This CDR3 contains 14 residues. V was cut by 0 bases and J by 5 bases, with 10 bases left in between. The CDR3 DNA is TGTGCCAGCAGCTTAGGGGGAGTAGGGGAGACCCAGTACTTC. Its translation: CASSLGGVGETQYF.

V gene TRBV28 combines with J gene TRBJ1-1, with D possibly being TRBD1 (6 bases). V lost 6 bases and J 5 bases, leaving 19 bases between the germline ends. The germline CDR1 and CDR2 sequences are MDHEN and SYDVKM. The CDR3 length is 15 residues. DNA for the CDR3: TGTGCCAGCAGCCTTCCGGGGGGGCGAGGGACTGAAGCTTTCTTT. It specifies CASSLPGGRGTEAFF.

The chain uses TRBV6-4 and TRBJ2-3; D is undetermined. With 6 bases removed from V and 6 bases from J, the gap between germline ends came to 7 bases. The CDR3 extends over 11 amino acids. The V gene's germline CDR1 is MRHNA and CDR2 SNTAGT. CDR3 sequence reads: CASRFEDTQYF. CDR3 bases: TGTGCCAGCAGATTTGAGGATACGCAGTATTTT.

The gene calls are TRBV5-1 and TRBJ1-6; TRBD1 matches 7 bases. V shed 0 bases and J 7 bases; nucleotides not matched to a gene: 4. CDR1 and CDR2 from the germline V gene are SGHRS and YFSETQ. There are 15 residues in the CDR3. The DNA of the CDR3 is TGCGCCAGCAGCTTGGAAGACAGGGCGAATTCACCCCTCCACTTT. It encodes CASSLEDRANSPLHF.

This chain joins TRBV27 and TRBJ2-6; possibly TRBD2 for D (7 bases). The CDR3 extends over 18 amino acids. Trimming cost V 5 bases and J 0 bases, with 17 bases left between them. Germline V lookup: CDR1 MNHEY, CDR2 SMNVEV (reference sequence). The CDR3 DNA follows: TGTGCCAGCAGTCCCGGGGGGCCGGCATTCTCTGGGGCCAACGTCCTGACTTTC. The encoded protein is CASSPGGPAFSGANVLTF.

This clone has just a few counts. The chain uses TRBV2 and TRBJ2-3; maybe TRBD1 (6 bases). CDR1 is SNHLY, CDR2 FYNNEI, per germline. Trimming left V 6 bases short and J 5 bases short, with 15 bases between. The CDR3 runs 14 residues. The CDR3 DNA reads as TGTGCCAGCAGGATTCTGGGGGCGGAAGATACGCAGTATTTT. This encodes CASRILGAEDTQYF.

This clone was observed a handful of times. The V and J genes are TRBV5-1 and TRBJ2-3; 7 nucleotides agree with TRBD1. The ends lost 4 bases at V and 2 bases at J; junction bases unmatched: 4. In germline, CDR1 is SGHRS, CDR2 YFSETQ. The CDR3 totals 14 residues. The CDR3 protein is CASSTGQITDTQYF. The CDR3 DNA follows: TGCGCCAGCAGCACGGGACAGATCACAGATACGCAGTATTTT.

J is TRBJ2-6 and V is TRBV28; unclear D gene. V was clipped by 4 bases and J by 0 bases, with 4 bases between them. The CDR3 is 14 residues long. Germline V lookup: CDR1 MDHEN, CDR2 SYDVKM. The CDR3 DNA follows: TGTGCCAGCAGTTCGAGCTCTGGGGCCAACGTCCTGACTTTC. Protein: CASSSSSGANVLTF.

The chain uses TRBV2 and TRBJ2-7, with TRBD1 as a possible D gene (6 bases). Germline assignment: CDR1 SNHLY and CDR2 FYNNEI. The CDR3 sequence is 14 residues long. V was shortened by 7 bases and J by 1 base, with 14 bases between the two germline ends. The CDR3 reads CASKDGTQSYEQYF. The DNA for the CDR3 is TGTGCCAGCAAGGACGGGACACAATCCTACGAGCAGTACTTC.

This clone was seen a few times. As DNA, the CDR3 is TGTGCCTGGAGTAGGGGTATCAATGAAAAACTGTTTTTT. The encoded protein is CAWSRGINEKLFF. The rearrangement links TRBV30 to TRBJ1-4; maybe TRBD1 (5 bases). V lost 2 bases and J 5 bases, leaving 9 bases between the germline ends. This CDR3 contains 13 residues. In germline, CDR1 is GTSNPN, CDR2 SVGIG (reference sequence).

The chain joins TRBV7-9 to TRBJ1-6; D gene uncertain. V shed 1 base and J shed 6 bases, with 7 bases lying between them. This CDR3 is 14 amino acids long. Per germline, CDR1 SEHNR and CDR2 FQNEAQ (reference sequence). The CDR3 is CASSLGSRNSPLHF. The CDR3 coding sequence is TGTGCCAGCAGCTTAGGTTCCCGTAATTCACCCCTCCACTTT. The full variable domain, its missing parts supplied by reference TRBV7-9 and TRBJ1-6, is DTGVSQNPRHKITKRGQNVTFRCDPISEHNRLYWYRQTLGQGPEFLTYFQNEAQLEKSRLLSDRFSAERPKGSFSTLEIQRTEQGDSAMYLCASSLGSRNSPLHFGNGTRLTVT.

The table lists this clone with a count of one. The rearrangement links TRBV28 to TRBJ2-7, with 7 bases matching TRBD1. The CDR3 spans 12 residues. Germline CDR1 and CDR2: MDHEN and SYDVKM. V lost 7 bases, J lost 3 bases, and 3 bases stayed unmatched. The CDR3 DNA is TGTGCCAGCAACCGGGACAGCTACGAGCAGTACTTC. Protein product: CASNRDSYEQYF.

The J gene is TRBJ2-5, the V gene TRBV28; TRBD2 aligns across 7 bases. Germline CDR1 is MDHEN and CDR2 is SYDVKM. The CDR3 is 16 residues long. J gave up 11 bases and V 3 bases, and 18 bases lay outside the gene matches. The CDR3 nucleotides read TGTGCCAGCAGTTTTGGGACCCTAGCGGCTCCGTTGGAGCAGTACTTC. Residues: CASSFGTLAAPLEQYF.

This clone was seen a single time. The J gene is TRBJ2-1, the V gene TRBV19; 8 bases fit TRBD2. The junction had 5 bases not matched to a gene; V was cut back by 3 bases and J by 7 bases. The CDR3 is 14 amino acids. In germline, CDR1 is LNHDA, CDR2 SQIVND (reference sequence). This chain's CDR3 is CASSIGGALNEQFF. The DNA for the CDR3 is TGTGCCAGTAGTATCGGGGGGGCGTTAAATGAGCAGTTCTTC.

This chain joins TRBV5-1 and TRBJ1-2; TRBD1 matches 7 bases. V was clipped by 4 bases and J by 6 bases; unmatched bases: 15. The CDR3 extends over 16 amino acids. From germline, CDR1 is SGHRS and CDR2 YFSETQ. The CDR3 here is CASSPHVSITGDGYTF. In DNA, the CDR3 is TGCGCCAGCAGCCCTCACGTCTCCATTACAGGGGATGGCTACACCTTC.

J is TRBJ1-2 and V is TRBV30; 9 positions agree with TRBD1. The CDR3 runs to 17 residues. Germline CDR1 and CDR2: GTSNPN and SVGIG (reference sequence). Trimming took 0 bases from V and 5 from J; bases not matched to a gene: 13. CDR3 sequence: CAWSVTRGQGQKYGYTF. The DNA of the CDR3 is TGTGCCTGGAGTGTAACTAGAGGACAGGGGCAAAAATATGGCTACACCTTC.

The rearrangement joins TRBV6-5 to TRBJ1-2; 9 bases agree with TRBD1. CDR3 length equals 16 residues. V was clipped by 2 bases and J by 4 bases; unmatched bases: 8. Germline-derived CDR1 and CDR2 are MNHEY and SVGAGI. This chain's CDR3 is CASSYSRTGAVYGYTF. DNA for the CDR3: TGTGCCAGCAGTTACAGCCGGACAGGGGCCGTCTATGGCTACACCTTC.

This clone has a handful of counts. The V call is TRBV4-1, the J call TRBJ2-6; tentative D call: TRBD2 (5 bases). Germline CDR1 is MGHRA and CDR2 is YSYEKL. V shed 5 bases and J shed 1 base, with 21 bases lying between them. There are 19 residues in the CDR3. The CDR3 coding sequence is TGCGCCAGCAGCGTAAGAGGAGGCAGTCAGAATTCTGGGGCCAACGTCCTGACTTTC. Encoded protein: CASSVRGGSQNSGANVLTF.

This clone was detected only once. The V gene is TRBV6-1, the J gene TRBJ2-1; TRBD2 matches 10 bases. The CDR3 length is 15 residues. Germline V gives CDR1 MNHNS, CDR2 SASEGT. V was pared by 5 bases and J by 5 bases, with 6 bases of the junction left unmatched. The CDR3, as DNA: TGTGCCAGCAGTCCCCGGACTAGCGGCGACAATGAGCAGTTCTTC. Its translation is CASSPRTSGDNEQFF.

The chain employs TRBV6-6 and TRBJ2-5; 10 bases are shared with TRBD1. The DNA end is a closer match to TRBJ2-7, so the J assignment may be wrong. Germline CDR1 and CDR2: MNHNY and SVGAGI (reference sequence). The CDR3 has 15 amino acids. The CDR3 spells CASSYSGQGGYEQYF. The CDR3 DNA follows: TGTGCCAGCAGTTACTCCGGACAGGGGGGGTACGAGCAGTACTTC.

The V gene is TRBV5-8, the J gene TRBJ1-3; tentatively, D is TRBD1 (5 bases). Germline loops: CDR1 SGHTS, CDR2 YDEGEE. The CDR3 has 14 amino acids. Trimming pared 6 bases from V and 0 bases from J, leaving 10 bases between. The CDR3 reads CASMLTGSGNTIYF. The CDR3 nucleotides are TGTGCCAGCATGCTAACAGGCTCTGGAAACACCATATATTTT.

In this sample, this clone turned up once. The chain joins TRBV5-6 to TRBJ2-3, with a tentative D call TRBD2 (6 bases). Germline CDR1 reads SGHDT; CDR2 reads YYEEEE. This CDR3 has 15 amino acids. V lost 7 bases, J lost 1 base, and 16 bases lay in between. CDR3 protein: CASGAGIGGTDTQYF. The CDR3 region has the DNA TGTGCCAGCGGGGCGGGGATCGGAGGCACAGATACGCAGTATTTT.

The chain is built from TRBV27 and TRBJ2-1; 12 bases align to TRBD2. With V trimmed by 5 bases and J by 9 bases, 11 bases remained unmatched. Germline CDR1 is MNHEY and CDR2 is SMNVEV (reference sequence). This CDR3 has 16 residues. The CDR3 nucleotides are TGTGCCAGCAGTATCACCCTAGCGGGAGGGCCGGTTGAGCAGTTCTTC. Amino acid sequence: CASSITLAGGPVEQFF.

J is TRBJ1-6 and V is TRBV7-8; the D gene is possibly TRBD1 (6 bases). The CDR3 extends over 17 amino acids. The V end was cut by 5 bases, the J end by 9 bases, with 23 bases between. Per germline, CDR1 SGHVS and CDR2 FQNEAQ. This chain's CDR3 is CASSIIAGTTKGSPLHF. For the CDR3, the DNA is TGTGCCAGCAGCATAATTGCCGGGACAACAAAAGGTTCACCCCTCCACTTT. Supplemented by reference TRBV7-8 and TRBJ1-6, the full variable domain reads GAGVSQSPRYKVAKRGQDVALRCDPISGHVSLFWYQQALGQGPEFLTYFQNEAQLDKSGLPSDRFFAERPEGSVSTLKIQRTQQEDSAVYLCASSIIAGTTKGSPLHFGNGTRLTVT.

This clone was counted only a few times. The rearrangement links TRBV28 to TRBJ2-7; the match to TRBD1 covers 9 bases. This CDR3 comprises 15 residues. Germline CDR1 is MDHEN and CDR2 is SYDVKM. J lost 2 bases, V lost 2 bases, and 4 bases had no gene match. The chain's CDR3 is CASSLPWTGAYEQYF. The CDR3, as DNA: TGTGCCAGCAGTTTACCCTGGACAGGGGCCTACGAGCAGTACTTC.